This T cell receptor (beta chain) was obtained from a study of blood T cell repertoires in COVID-19. Study details: Italy, Spain and the United States were the sources of the convalescent and acute COVID-19 samples.

Original data processing: Estimates of nucleated cell counts were drawn from the amplification of reference gene primers. The assay was immunoSEQ multiplex PCR, and TCRdb's table has in-frame clones only and misses some. For V, J and clone size, that table is used; D and trimming come from the DNA. The sample comprises fewer than 250,000 clones, approximately 80% of which are singletons, and about 7.4% rests with the top ten. The clonotype originates from a woman aged 45 to 65 with acute or convalescent COVID-19. The sample comprised peripheral blood.

DNA of the CDR3: TGTGCCTCCTCCGCCGTGGTAGCGGGGGGGACTGAGCAGTTCTTC. Translation gives CASSAVVAGGTEQFF. The chain employs TRBV30 and TRBJ2-1; 11 positions agree with TRBD2. CDR3 length: 15 amino acids. Germline-derived CDR1 and CDR2 are GTSNPN and SVGIG (reference sequence). Trimming cost V 7 bases and J 9 bases; bases outside gene matches: 14.